Sequencing of this T cell receptor (beta chain) was carried out in a study of T cell changes during pregnancy in multiple sclerosis. With 4 bases clipped from V and 0 bases from J, the junction kept 4 bases outside the gene matches. Germline loops: CDR1 SGHTS, CDR2 YDEGEE. The CDR3 has 16 residues. This clone was observed a single time. The repertoire was sequenced with immunoSEQ multiplex PCR; TCRdb's copy has only in-frame clones and lacks some. The sample lists about 50,000 clones, more than 85% occurring once. The J gene is TRBJ2-5, the V gene TRBV5-8; TRBD1 aligns across 12 bases. The sample here was CD4+ T cells from peripheral blood mononuclear cells, taken after pregnancy. This TCR came from a female donor with multiple sclerosis, enrolled in a pregnancy study. CDR3 nucleotide sequence: TGTGCCAGCAGCCTTGGGACAGGGGGCTACCAAGAGACCCAGTACTTC. Translated: CASSLGTGGYQETQYF.